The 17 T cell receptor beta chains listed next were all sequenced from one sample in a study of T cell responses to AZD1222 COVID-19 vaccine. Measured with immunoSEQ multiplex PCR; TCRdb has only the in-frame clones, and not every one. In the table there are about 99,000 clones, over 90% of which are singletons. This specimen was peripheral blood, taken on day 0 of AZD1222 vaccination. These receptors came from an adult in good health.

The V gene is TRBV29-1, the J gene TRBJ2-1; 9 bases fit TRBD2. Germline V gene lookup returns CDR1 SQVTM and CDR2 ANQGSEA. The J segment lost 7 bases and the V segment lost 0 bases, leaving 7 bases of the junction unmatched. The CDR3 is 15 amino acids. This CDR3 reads CSVEELAGVLNEQFF. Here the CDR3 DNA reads TGCAGCGTTGAAGAATTAGCGGGAGTTTTGAATGAGCAGTTCTTC.

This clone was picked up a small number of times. The CDR3 sequence: CASSQDGQRTDTQYF. The CDR3 DNA sequence: TGTGCCAGCAGCCAAGACGGTCAGCGCACAGATACGCAGTATTTT. V is TRBV4-2 and J is TRBJ2-3; D gene unclear. In germline, CDR1 is LGHNA, CDR2 YNFKEQ. V lost 0 bases and J 1 base, leaving 8 bases between the germline ends. The CDR3 contains 15 residues.

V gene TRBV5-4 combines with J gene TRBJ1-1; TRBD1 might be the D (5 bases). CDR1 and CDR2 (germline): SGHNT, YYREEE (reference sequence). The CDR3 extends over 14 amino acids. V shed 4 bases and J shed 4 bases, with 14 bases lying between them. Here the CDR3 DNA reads TGTGCCAGCAGCCCCCGGGGGGTAGCCACTGAAGCTTTCTTT. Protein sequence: CASSPRGVATEAFF.

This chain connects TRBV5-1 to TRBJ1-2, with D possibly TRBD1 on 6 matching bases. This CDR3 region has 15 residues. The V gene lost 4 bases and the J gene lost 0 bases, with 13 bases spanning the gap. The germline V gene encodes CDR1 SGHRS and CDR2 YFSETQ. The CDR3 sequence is CASSDGTPSNYGYTF. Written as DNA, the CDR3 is TGCGCCAGCAGCGATGGGACACCATCTAACTATGGCTACACCTTC.

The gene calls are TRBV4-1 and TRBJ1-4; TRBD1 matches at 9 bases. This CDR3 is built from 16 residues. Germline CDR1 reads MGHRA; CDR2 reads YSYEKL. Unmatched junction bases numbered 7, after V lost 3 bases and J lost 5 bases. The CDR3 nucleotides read TGCGCCAGCAGCCACAGAACCGGGACAGGGAATGAAAAACTGTTTTTT. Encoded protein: CASSHRTGTGNEKLFF.

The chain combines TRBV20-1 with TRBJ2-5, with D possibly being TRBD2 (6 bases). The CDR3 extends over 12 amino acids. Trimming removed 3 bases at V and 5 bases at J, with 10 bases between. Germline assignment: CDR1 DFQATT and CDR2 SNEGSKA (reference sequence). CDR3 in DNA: TGCAGTGCTAGTGGCGGGAAGGAGACCCAGTACTTC. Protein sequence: CSASGGKETQYF.

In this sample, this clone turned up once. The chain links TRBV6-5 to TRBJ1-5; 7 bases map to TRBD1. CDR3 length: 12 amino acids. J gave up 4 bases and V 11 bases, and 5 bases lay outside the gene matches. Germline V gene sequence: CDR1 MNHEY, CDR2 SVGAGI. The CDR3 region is CAGRTGNQPQHF. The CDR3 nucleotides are TGTGCCGGTAGGACAGGTAATCAGCCCCAGCATTTT.

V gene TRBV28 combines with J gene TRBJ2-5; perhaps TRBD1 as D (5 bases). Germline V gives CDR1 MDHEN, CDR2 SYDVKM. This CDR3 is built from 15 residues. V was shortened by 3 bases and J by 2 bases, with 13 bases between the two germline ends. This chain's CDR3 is CASSFPRTGQETQYF. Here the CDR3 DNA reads TGTGCCAGCAGTTTCCCCCGAACAGGTCAAGAGACCCAGTACTTC.

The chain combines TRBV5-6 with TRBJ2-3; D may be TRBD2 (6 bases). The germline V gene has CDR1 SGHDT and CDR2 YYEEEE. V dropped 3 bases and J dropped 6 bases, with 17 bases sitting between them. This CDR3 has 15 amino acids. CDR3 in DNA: TGTGCCAGCAGCTCCAGACTAGTTCCGGACGATACGCAGTATTTT. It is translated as CASSSRLVPDDTQYF.

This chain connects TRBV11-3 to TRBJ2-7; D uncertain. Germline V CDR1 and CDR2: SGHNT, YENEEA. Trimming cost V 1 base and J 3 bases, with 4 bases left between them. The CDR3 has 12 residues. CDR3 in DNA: TGTGCCAGCAGCTTAGGCGACTACGAGCAGTACTTC. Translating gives CASSLGDYEQYF.

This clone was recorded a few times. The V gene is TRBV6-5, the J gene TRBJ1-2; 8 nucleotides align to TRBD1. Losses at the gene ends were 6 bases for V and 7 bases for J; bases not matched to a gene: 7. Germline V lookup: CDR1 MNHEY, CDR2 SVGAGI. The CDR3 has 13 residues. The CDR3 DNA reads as TGTGCCAGCAGGACAGGGGCGATCGGTGGCTACACCTTC. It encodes CASRTGAIGGYTF.

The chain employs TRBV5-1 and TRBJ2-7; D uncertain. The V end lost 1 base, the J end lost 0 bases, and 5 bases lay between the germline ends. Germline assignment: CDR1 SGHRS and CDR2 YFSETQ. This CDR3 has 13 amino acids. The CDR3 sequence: CASSLSVSYEQYF. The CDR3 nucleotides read TGCGCCAGCAGCTTGAGCGTCTCCTACGAGCAGTACTTC.

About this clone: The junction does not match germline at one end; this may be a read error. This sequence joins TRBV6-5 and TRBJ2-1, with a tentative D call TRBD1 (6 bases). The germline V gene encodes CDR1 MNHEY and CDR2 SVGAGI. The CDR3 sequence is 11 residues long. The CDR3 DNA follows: TGTGCCTGCAGGGGCGGAAATGAGCAGTTCTTC. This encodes CACRGGNEQFF.

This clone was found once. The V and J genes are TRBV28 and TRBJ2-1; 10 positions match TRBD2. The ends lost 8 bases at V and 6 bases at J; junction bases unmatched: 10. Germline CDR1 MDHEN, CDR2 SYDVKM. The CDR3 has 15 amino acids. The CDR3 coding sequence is TGTGCCAGCTCACGGGGGGGGACTAGCGTCAATGAGCAGTTCTTC. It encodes CASSRGGTSVNEQFF.

DNA for the CDR3: TGTGCCAGCAGGGAGCGGGAGGTCAACGAGCAGTACTTC. As protein: CASREREVNEQYF. The chain is built from TRBV2 and TRBJ2-7; 9 bases match TRBD2. The CDR3 loop spans 13 amino acids. The V and J ends lost 6 bases and 5 bases, in that order; junction bases with no gene match: 5. The germline V gene encodes CDR1 SNHLY and CDR2 FYNNEI. The entire variable domain, with the rest obtained from reference TRBV2 and TRBJ2-7, is as follows: EPEVTQTPSHQVTQMGQEVILRCVPISNHLYFYWYRQILGQKVEFLVSFYNNEISEKSEIFDDQFSVERPDGSNFTLKIRSTKLEDSAMYFCASREREVNEQYFGPGTRLTVT.

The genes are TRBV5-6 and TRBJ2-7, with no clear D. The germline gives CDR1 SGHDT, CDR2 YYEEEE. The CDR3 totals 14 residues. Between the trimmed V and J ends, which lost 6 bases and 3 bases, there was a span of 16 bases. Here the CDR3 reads CASNLYETHYEQYF. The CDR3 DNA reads TGTGCCAGCAACCTCTACGAGACCCACTACGAGCAGTACTTC.

CDR3 amino acids: CASSLWGPYNEQFF. The CDR3 nucleotides are TGTGCCAGCAGCCTCTGGGGACCCTACAATGAGCAGTTCTTC. The J gene is TRBJ2-1, the V gene TRBV7-2; tentatively, D is TRBD1 or TRBD2 (5 bases each). The CDR3 loop spans 14 amino acids. Deletions cut 5 bases from V and 2 bases from J, with 10 bases between. Germline V gene sequence: CDR1 SGHTA, CDR2 FQGNSA. Full variable domain (rest looked up from reference TRBV7-2 and TRBJ2-1): GAGVSQSPSNKVTEKGKDVELRCDPISGHTALYWYRQSLGQGLEFLIYFQGNSAPDKSGLPSDRFSAERTGGSVSTLTIQRTQQEDSAVYLCASSLWGPYNEQFFGPGTRLTVL.